The sequence of this TCR beta chain was determined in a study of vaccination and CD4 T cells after COVID-19. Study overall: Post-diagnosis, post-COVID samples were collected after a median roughly 100 days, ranging 35 to 161.

Sequenced with the Oncomine TCR Beta short-read assay was DNA taken from cultured CD4+ T cells. Genomic DNA from cultured CD4+ T cells was extracted. From the PCR reads, TCRdb called clonotypes with MiXCR, one entry per CDR3 protein. The sample lists approximately 22,000 distinct CDR3 sequences, less than 40% occurring once. Time point here: late sampling 161 to 241 days after vaccination in a few convalescent patients. Treatment indicated: roughly 10-day PBMC culture with coronavirus spike peptide pools or control peptides (ViraFEST assay). Positive SARS-CoV-2 PCR tests in convalescent patients dated from March to December 2020, pre-Alpha, Beta and Delta. IL-2 (around 9 IU/ml) and peptide pools (approximately 9.7 ug/ml) were added to cultures of approximately 2 million PBMCs per well. Trimming shortened V by 5 bases and J by 6 bases, and 8 bases separated the two germline ends. Germline loops: CDR1 SEHNR, CDR2 FQNEAQ (reference sequence). The CDR3 loop spans 12 amino acids.

This clonotype was counted a few times. The antigen remains undetermined. The source was CD4+ T cells from blood, cultured in vitro, collected about 7 months after SARS-CoV-2 vaccination. This sequence joins TRBV7-9 and TRBJ2-1; D not resolved. The clonotype comes from a human donor who had recovered from COVID-19. The CDR3 region has the DNA TGTGCCAGCAGCCAACTGATCAATGAGCAGTTCTTC. Protein: CASSQLINEQFF. Together with reference TRBV7-9 and TRBJ2-1, the CDR3 gives the full variable domain: DTGVSQNPRHKITKRGQNVTFRCDPISEHNRLYWYRQTLGQGPEFLTYFQNEAQLEKSRLLSDRFSAERPKGSFSTLEIQRTEQGDSAMYLCASSQLINEQFFGPGTRLTVL.